The 32 T cell receptor beta chains listed next were all sequenced from one sample in a study of shared clonotypes between healthy human individuals. TCRdb's copy holds only in-frame clones and misses some; the assay was immunoSEQ multiplex PCR. The data contain roughly 550,000 clones, over 95% of them singletons. Positive CCR7 selection of CD45RO-negative cells yielded the naive CD8 cells, and terminally differentiated effector memory CD45RA+ cells were excluded. Material for sequencing was naive CD8+ T cells sorted from blood. The origin of the receptors is a woman under 40 in good health.

The chain uses TRBV2 and TRBJ1-1; D is ambiguous. Trimming pared 9 bases from V and 6 bases from J, leaving 20 bases between. The CDR3 is 14 amino acids. Per germline, CDR1 SNHLY and CDR2 FYNNEI. The CDR3 sequence is CARPPRPSAAEAFF. CDR3 nucleotide sequence: TGTGCCAGGCCCCCCAGGCCGTCGGCGGCTGAAGCTTTCTTT.

This chain joins TRBV5-4 and TRBJ2-7, with D hard to call. This CDR3 contains 11 residues. V shed 5 bases and J shed 7 bases, with 10 bases lying between them. The germline V gene has CDR1 SGHNT and CDR2 YYREEE (reference sequence). In DNA form, the CDR3 reads TGTGCCAGCAGTTATCTGGGGGAGCAGTACTTC. It yields the protein CASSYLGEQYF.

This CDR3 is CASSNPGLREEKLFF. The CDR3 DNA reads as TGTGCCAGCAGCAACCCGGGACTCAGGGAAGAAAAACTGTTTTTT. V usage is TRBV5-6 and J usage is TRBJ1-4, with a possible D match to TRBD1 (5 bases). The germline gives CDR1 SGHDT, CDR2 YYEEEE. The CDR3 contains 15 residues. V lost 4 bases, J lost 8 bases, and 18 bases lay in between. Supplemented by reference TRBV5-6 and TRBJ1-4, the full variable domain reads DAGVTQSPTHLIKTRGQQVTLRCSPKSGHDTVSWYQQALGQGPQFIFQYYEEEERQRGNFPDRFSGHQFPNYSSELNVNALLLGDSALYLCASSNPGLREEKLFFGSGTQLSVL.

The chain combines TRBV10-3 with TRBJ1-1; possible D gene TRBD1, 6 bases. The ends were cut back, 5 bases at V and 1 base at J, with 11 bases in the middle. The CDR3 runs 14 residues. Germline assignment: CDR1 ENHRY and CDR2 SYGVKD. In DNA form, the CDR3 reads TGTGCCATCAGTACCCTGGACAGGAACACTGAAGCTTTCTTT. This encodes CAISTLDRNTEAFF.

This clone was counted only a few times. This same CDR3 is encoded by further DNA sequences in the sample. The chain combines TRBV5-4 with TRBJ2-5, with unresolved D. Per germline, CDR1 SGHNT and CDR2 YYREEE (reference sequence). V lost 4 bases, J lost 1 base, and 8 bases lay in between. The CDR3 has 13 residues. The CDR3 protein is CASSPVAQETQYF. The CDR3 nucleotides are TGTGCCAGCAGCCCTGTCGCCCAAGAGACCCAGTACTTC.

The rearrangement joins TRBV5-1 to TRBJ1-1; no clear D gene. Deletions cut 0 bases from V and 7 bases from J, with 7 bases between. The CDR3 is 12 residues long. Germline V lookup: CDR1 SGHRS, CDR2 YFSETQ. CDR3 sequence reads: CASSLGRSEAFF. CDR3 nucleotides: TGCGCCAGCAGCTTGGGGAGAAGTGAAGCTTTCTTT.

This chain uses TRBV9 with TRBJ2-7; D may correspond to TRBD1 or TRBD2 (5 bases each). This CDR3 region has 15 residues. With 3 bases removed from V and 0 bases from J, the gap between germline ends came to 13 bases. Germline lookup yields CDR1 SGDLS and CDR2 YYNGEE. DNA of the CDR3: TGTGCCAGCAGCGCCTCCCCGGGGCCCTCCTACGAGCAGTACTTC. Its translation is CASSASPGPSYEQYF. The whole variable domain, filled in from reference TRBV9 and TRBJ2-7, reads DSGVTQTPKHLITATGQRVTLRCSPRSGDLSVYWYQQSLDQGLQFLIQYYNGEERAKGNILERFSAQQFPDLHSELNLSSLELGDSALYFCASSASPGPSYEQYFGPGTRLTVT.

This clone has a single count. The chain couples TRBV7-9 to TRBJ2-2; no clear D. V gave up 5 bases and J gave up 7 bases, with 5 bases separating them. CDR3 size: 11 residues. Germline V gene lookup returns CDR1 SEHNR and CDR2 FQNEAQ (reference sequence). CDR3 coding DNA: TGTGCCAGCAGCAAGGGCGGGGAGCTGTTTTTT. Its translation: CASSKGGELFF. Supplemented by reference TRBV7-9 and TRBJ2-2, the full variable domain reads DTGVSQNPRHKITKRGQNVTFRCDPISEHNRLYWYRQTLGQGPEFLTYFQNEAQLEKSRLLSDRFSAERPKGSFSTLEIQRTEQGDSAMYLCASSKGGELFFGEGSRLTVL.

This sequence joins TRBV28 and TRBJ2-2; the D gene is possibly TRBD1 (5 bases). Germline V gives CDR1 MDHEN, CDR2 SYDVKM. The ends were cut back, 2 bases at V and 3 bases at J, with 7 bases in the middle. The CDR3 runs 14 residues. CDR3 bases: TGTGCCAGCAGTTTAGCAGGGCACACCGGGGAGCTGTTTTTT. Its translation: CASSLAGHTGELFF.

The V and J genes are TRBV27 and TRBJ1-4; TRBD1 is a possible D gene (5 bases). The CDR3 runs 13 residues. Germline V lookup: CDR1 MNHEY, CDR2 SMNVEV (reference sequence). V lost 0 bases and J lost 6, with 5 bases in between. CDR3 DNA sequence: TGTGCCAGCAGTTTATCGACAGATGAAAAACTGTTTTTT. This codes for CASSLSTDEKLFF.

This chain joins TRBV6-5 and TRBJ1-2, with no clear D. Germline CDR1 MNHEY, CDR2 SVGAGI. CDR3 length: 13 amino acids. Deletions cut 2 bases from V and 2 bases from J, with 6 bases between. CDR3 loop: CASSYTENYGYTF. The CDR3 nucleotides are TGTGCCAGCAGTTACACGGAGAACTATGGCTACACCTTC.

This chain joins TRBV7-9 and TRBJ2-1; perhaps TRBD1 as D (5 bases). Trimming cost V 5 bases and J 3 bases, with 8 bases left between them. Per the germline V gene, CDR1 is SEHNR and CDR2 is FQNEAQ (reference sequence). CDR3 length: 13 amino acids. This CDR3 is CASSVDSYNEQFF. The CDR3 bases are TGTGCCAGCAGCGTCGACAGCTACAATGAGCAGTTCTTC.

The chain links TRBV7-6 to TRBJ2-3; unclear D gene. Germline CDR1 reads SGHVS; CDR2 reads FNYEAQ. This CDR3 has 14 amino acids. The germline V and J ends were trimmed by 5 bases and 5 bases, with 14 bases remaining between them. The CDR3 sequence is CASSRLLFKDTQYF. The CDR3 DNA sequence: TGTGCCAGCAGCCGACTCCTATTTAAAGATACGCAGTATTTT.

The gene calls are TRBV19 and TRBJ2-1; 10 bases align to TRBD1. With 3 bases clipped from V and 5 bases from J, the junction kept 10 bases outside the gene matches. The length of the CDR3 is 17 residues. Per the germline V gene, CDR1 is LNHDA and CDR2 is SQIVND (reference sequence). CDR3 sequence (DNA): TGTGCCAGTAGTATTAGCACCGGGACAGGGGAAGACAATGAGCAGTTCTTC. Residues: CASSISTGTGEDNEQFF. Together with reference TRBV19 and TRBJ2-1, the CDR3 gives the full variable domain: DGGITQSPKYLFRKEGQNVTLSCEQNLNHDAMYWYRQDPGQGLRLIYYSQIVNDFQKGDIAEGYSVSREKKESFPLTVTSAQKNPTAFYLCASSISTGTGEDNEQFFGPGTRLTVL.

This chain links TRBV27 with TRBJ2-3, with TRBD2 identical over 8 bases. Losses at the gene ends were 7 bases for V and 0 bases for J; bases not matched to a gene: 12. The CDR3 loop spans 17 amino acids. CDR1 is MNHEY, CDR2 SMNVEV, per germline (reference sequence). The CDR3 nucleotides are TGTGCCAGCACTGCGGGAGGCCATCTAATTAGCACAGATACGCAGTATTTT. Protein: CASTAGGHLISTDTQYF.

The V and J genes are TRBV6-1 and TRBJ2-5; D unclear. CDR1 is MNHNS and CDR2 is SASEGT in the germline V gene. The CDR3 contains 13 residues. The V end lost 3 bases, the J end lost 5 bases, and 10 bases lay between the germline ends. This chain's CDR3 is CASSDGPGETQYF. CDR3 coding DNA: TGTGCCAGCAGTGACGGTCCCGGGGAGACCCAGTACTTC.

The genes are TRBV4-1 and TRBJ2-1; 10 nucleotides line up with TRBD1. Losses at the gene ends were 4 bases for V and 3 bases for J; bases not matched to a gene: 6. This CDR3 has 16 amino acids. CDR1 is MGHRA and CDR2 is YSYEKL in the germline V gene. The CDR3 protein is CASSRNRDRGYNEQFF. CDR3 sequence (DNA): TGCGCCAGCAGCCGGAACCGGGACAGGGGCTACAATGAGCAGTTCTTC.

This chain joins TRBV7-3 and TRBJ1-6; possibly TRBD1 for D (5 bases). Germline V gene sequence: CDR1 SGHTA, CDR2 FQGTGA. CDR3 length: 15 amino acids. Trimming cost V 1 base and J 10 bases, with 14 bases left between them. CDR3 loop: CASSLSTGKGSPLHF. The CDR3 DNA is TGTGCCAGCAGCTTAAGTACGGGGAAGGGGTCACCCCTCCACTTT.

The V and J genes are TRBV19 and TRBJ1-6; TRBD1 matches 7 bases. V shed 5 bases, J shed 7 bases, and the junction held 14 bases outside the gene matches. The CDR3 consists of 17 residues. Germline CDR1 LNHDA, CDR2 SQIVND (reference sequence). The CDR3 region is CASSDWRNRGENSPLHF. In nucleotides, the CDR3 is TGTGCCAGTAGTGACTGGAGGAACAGGGGAGAAAATTCACCCCTCCACTTT.

This clone came up once. This chain joins TRBV5-1 and TRBJ1-5, with D uncertain. Trimming left V 1 base short and J 6 bases short, with 8 bases between. The CDR3 sequence is 13 residues long. Germline V lookup: CDR1 SGHRS, CDR2 YFSETQ. CDR3 region: CASSLSGGQPQHF. The CDR3 region has the DNA TGCGCCAGCAGCTTGAGTGGCGGTCAGCCCCAGCATTTT.

The chain combines TRBV28 with TRBJ1-3, with D hard to call. There are 13 residues in the CDR3. In germline, CDR1 is MDHEN, CDR2 SYDVKM. V gave up 2 bases and J gave up 4 bases, with 6 bases separating them. The CDR3 sequence: CASSLDGGNTIYF. DNA of the CDR3: TGTGCCAGCAGTTTAGATGGAGGAAACACCATATATTTT.

This chain uses TRBV9 with TRBJ1-2; D is unresolved. Germline loops: CDR1 SGDLS, CDR2 YYNGEE. The CDR3 totals 10 residues. Trimming cost V 3 bases and J 11 bases, with 8 bases left between them. The chain's CDR3 is CASSGSGYTF. The DNA of the CDR3 is TGTGCCAGCAGCGGTTCTGGGTACACCTTC.

This clone showed up many times. The J gene is TRBJ1-2, the V gene TRBV5-6, with D possibly matching TRBD1 (5 bases). The CDR3 totals 14 residues. Germline-derived CDR1 and CDR2 are SGHDT and YYEEEE. Trimming pared 0 bases from V and 4 bases from J, leaving 10 bases between. The CDR3 loop reads CASSLGLDIYGYTF. CDR3 bases: TGTGCCAGCAGCTTGGGTTTGGACATCTATGGCTACACCTTC.

The V gene is TRBV5-6, the J gene TRBJ1-1; D is unresolved. Trimming left V 3 bases short and J 1 base short, with 13 bases between. There are 15 residues in the CDR3. Germline-derived CDR1 and CDR2 are SGHDT and YYEEEE. This CDR3 is CASSWEDGWNTEAFF. CDR3 coding DNA: TGTGCCAGCAGCTGGGAAGACGGTTGGAACACTGAAGCTTTCTTT.

This chain uses TRBV6-1 with TRBJ1-1; TRBD1 matches 7 bases. Trimming took 4 bases from V and 1 from J; bases not matched to a gene: 6. CDR1 and CDR2 (germline): MNHNS, SASEGT. The CDR3 loop spans 15 amino acids. Here the CDR3 DNA reads TGTGCCAGCAGTGGACCGGGACAGCCGAACACTGAAGCTTTCTTT. This translates into CASSGPGQPNTEAFF.

This sequence joins TRBV29-1 and TRBJ2-7; 7 bases line up with TRBD1. V was pared by 2 bases and J by 4 bases, with 11 bases of the junction left unmatched. CDR3 length: 15 residues. Germline V lookup: CDR1 SQVTM, CDR2 ANQGSEA. In DNA form, the CDR3 reads TGCAGCGTTGAAACTCAGAAGGGGGCTCTGTACGAGCAGTACTTC. It translates to CSVETQKGALYEQYF.

The genes are TRBV7-8 and TRBJ1-5; no definite D call. V lost 2 bases, J lost 0 bases, and 8 bases lay in between. Looked up from germline, CDR1 is SGHVS and CDR2 is FQNEAQ. This CDR3 region has 15 residues. CDR3 sequence (DNA): TGTGCCAGCAGCTTATTGCATAATAGCAATCAGCCCCAGCATTTT. Amino acids: CASSLLHNSNQPQHF.

This chain links TRBV27 with TRBJ2-1; 14 bases are a match to TRBD2. This CDR3 is built from 18 residues. J was trimmed by 8 bases and V by 0 bases; bases with no gene match: 9. CDR1 is MNHEY, CDR2 SMNVEV, per germline (reference sequence). CDR3: CASSLSRGTSGRLDEQFF. The DNA for the CDR3 is TGTGCCAGCAGTTTATCCCGCGGGACTAGCGGGAGACTGGATGAGCAGTTCTTC.

This chain links TRBV28 with TRBJ1-5; D is unresolved. The CDR3 runs 16 residues. V shed 3 bases and J shed 0 bases, with 12 bases lying between them. Germline V gene lookup returns CDR1 MDHEN and CDR2 SYDVKM. CDR3 DNA: TGTGCCAGCAGTTTTATGCTGCCGAATAGCAATCAGCCCCAGCATTTT. This codes for CASSFMLPNSNQPQHF.

The gene calls are TRBV4-1 and TRBJ2-7, with D perhaps matching TRBD2 (6 bases). Germline loops: CDR1 MGHRA, CDR2 YSYEKL. The CDR3 extends over 14 amino acids. Trimming cost V 0 bases and J 7 bases, with 13 bases left between them. CDR3 bases: TGCGCCAGCAGCCAAGATGGGACTGTGGGGGAGCAGTACTTC. Translation gives CASSQDGTVGEQYF.

This rearrangement joins TRBV2 to TRBJ1-1; D call uncertain. CDR1 SNHLY and CDR2 FYNNEI come from the germline V gene. Trimming took 8 bases from V and 0 from J, leaving 10 bases between them. This CDR3 spans 13 amino acids. CDR3 DNA sequence: TGTGCCAGCGGTCTTTTCGTGAACACTGAAGCTTTCTTT. It yields the protein CASGLFVNTEAFF.

This CDR3 reads CASSYSSPIGANVLTF. In nucleotides, the CDR3 is TGTGCCAGCAGTTACTCGAGCCCTATCGGGGCCAACGTCCTGACTTTC. The rearrangement joins TRBV6-5 to TRBJ2-6; D ambiguous. The CDR3 totals 16 residues. CDR1 and CDR2 from the germline V gene are MNHEY and SVGAGI. V was pared by 0 bases and J by 4 bases, with 10 bases between.